This TCR beta chain was documented in a study of T-cell memory formation after mild COVID-19. This clonotype was detected only a few times. Germline CDR1 reads KGHDR; CDR2 reads SFDVKD. The CDR3 is 15 residues long. V lost 5 bases and J lost 5, with 16 bases in between. A single record per CDR3 protein comes from TCRdb applying MiXCR to the 5' RACE reads. The sample contains under 400,000 distinct CDR3 sequences, approximately 29% of which appear only once. The sequenced material came from PBMCs or a T cell subset sorted from them (not recorded which). V gene TRBV24-1 combines with J gene TRBJ2-3; D gene ambiguous. The source is an adult woman who had mild COVID-19 (a few samples of this study predate the infection). Cell type and time point are not known. CDR3 bases: TGTGCCACCAGTGTCCGACCGGATTCGGGAGATACGCAGTATTTT. This encodes CATSVRPDSGDTQYF.